The source of this T cell receptor (beta chain) is a study of CD8 T cells in Susac syndrome (dated by TCRdb to between 2018 and 2021). Regarding the research as a whole: Whether CD8+ T cell activation and differentiation in Susac syndrome was antigen driven was tested using repertoire sequencing. Clonality of the CD8+ T cell repertoire was compared between more than 10 healthy donors, some 14 Susac syndrome patients and around 15 multiple sclerosis patients.

The study at large found these results: The number of individuals in the TCR sequencing and HLA analysis was acknowledged as relatively small.

The germline V gene sets CDR1 to SQVTM and CDR2 to ANQGSEA. V sheds 5 bases and J sheds 7 bases, leaving 24 bases between their ends. Its CDR3 holds 15 amino acids, cysteine through phenylalanine. Here the CDR3 DNA is all that survives: 45 bases in frame from base 1. High-throughput TCR beta sequencing profiled peripheral blood CD8+ and CD4+ T cells from healthy donors, Susac syndrome patients and multiple sclerosis patients. Healthy donors were age- and sex-matched controls. Bulk CD8+ and CD4+ T cells were purified by magnetic negative isolation, while CD8+ TEMRA cells were enriched using FACS. Blood was collected in EDTA tubes and processed within 24 hours, with PBMCs isolated through density gradient centrifugation. PBMCs intended for TCR sequencing were cryopreserved in liquid nitrogen and thawed later in a water bath at 37 degrees C. The sorted or isolated CD4+, CD8+ and CD8+ TEMRA cells reached a purity of at least 90%.

Turning to this clonotype: Its binding antigen is unknown. No base qualities exist here, and no much larger clone lies one base off it.

RNA was extracted with the RNeasy kit and roughly 0.45 to 1 ug was reverse transcribed using random hexamers. TCR beta CDR3 regions were amplified with the immunoSEQ multiplex PCR assay covering 54 Vbeta and 13 Jbeta segments. To correct PCR amplification bias, a synthetic template baseline was used for both primer optimization and computational correction. On the study's bioinformatics: Only productive sequences were kept, with reads annotated to V, D and J genes according to IMGT and analyzed in immunoSEQ Analyzer. Clonality was calculated as one minus the Shannon entropy normalized by log2 of the number of productive unique sequences. For each patient and control, public and private clones were evaluated among the 100 most prevalent clones. Susac-specific clones were defined as absent from healthy and MS cohorts, some 1,000 published viral clones and other ImmuneACCESS disease sequences. The public reads were reprocessed in TCRdb via fastp at Q25 and MiXCR, keeping in-frame beta chains. When rows share a CDR3 protein, they turn into one entry using the most common DNA and genes. The V and J calls come from TCRdb's annotation, not from the publication. The sample data list approximately 120,000 distinct CDR3 sequences, and approximately 90% of these were observed just once. Roughly 0.12% of the sample rests with the top ten.

Specimen: CD8+ T cells from PBMCs. The origin of this receptor is a human donor in good health. The chain is made from TRBV29-1 and TRBJ2-7; the D segment might be TRBD1 or TRBD2, since each matches 5 bases. The nucleotide sequence is given as TGCAGCGTTATCTTTGTGGGGGAGTCAGCTTGGGAGCAGTACTTC. Its translation is CSVIFVGESAWEQYF.